Below, 22 T cell receptor beta chains from the same sample are listed, as sequenced in a study of T cells in women clearing cervical HPV infection. Measured with immunoSEQ multiplex PCR; TCRdb has only the in-frame clones, and not every one. The repertoire shows around 30,000 clones; the top ten hold 20% to 25%. What was sequenced was blood buffy coat. These receptor sequences come from a woman between 18 and 69 years old with a cervical HPV16 infection that either progressed to CIN3+ or cleared (not recorded which).

A remark on this clone: The read ends 3 residues early relative to the CDR3; the germline J gene fills the gap. This chain joins TRBV30 and TRBJ1-2; unclear D gene. This CDR3 has 14 residues. Germline assignment: CDR1 GTSNPN and CDR2 SVGIG (reference sequence). The CDR3 protein is CAWSDFPINYDYTF. The CDR3 DNA, read in part, is TGTGCCTGGAGTGACTTTCCGATAAACTACGAC.

A note on this clone: The read terminates 3 residues before the CDR3 end, so the remaining end is supplied by the germline J gene. The V and J genes are TRBV5-6 and TRBJ1-2; 9 positions match TRBD1. J lost 4 bases, V lost 4 bases, and 8 bases had no gene match. This CDR3 spans 15 amino acids. The germline V gene has CDR1 SGHDT and CDR2 YYEEEE. The CDR3 region is CASSMGTGILYGYTF. The DNA read from the CDR3 is TGTGCCAGCAGCATGGGGACAGGGATCCTCTATGGC.

Worth noting for this clone: The read falls 3 residues short of the CDR3 end, and the missing part is taken from the germline J gene. This chain links TRBV20-1 with TRBJ2-1; tentative D call: TRBD1 (6 bases). Germline V CDR1 and CDR2: DFQATT, SNEGSKA (reference sequence). V was cut by 3 bases and J by 9 bases, with 21 bases left in between. The CDR3 runs to 15 residues. Here the CDR3 reads CSARDSQVGTTEQFF. The covered CDR3 bases are TGCAGTGCTAGGGACTCGCAGGTCGGGACAACTGAG.

Regarding this clone: The read ends 3 residues before the CDR3 terminus; that terminus is restored from the germline J gene. This rearrangement joins TRBV5-6 to TRBJ2-4; D is uncertain. This CDR3 has 14 amino acids. V was pared by 1 base and J by 8 bases, with 13 bases between. Germline CDR1 reads SGHDT; CDR2 reads YYEEEE. The part of the CDR3 DNA that was read is TGTGCCAGCAGCTTGATGGGCAGTCTCCACATT. Translated, it gives CASSLMGSLHI. The full CDR3 protein is CASSLMGSLHIQYF.

This clone counts as medium-sized by frequency. The CDR3 goes on 3 residues after the read ends, and that part is filled in from the germline J gene. Different DNA sequences within this sample yield the same CDR3. This chain joins TRBV2 and TRBJ2-3; TRBD2 is a possible D gene (5 bases). CDR3 length: 11 residues. CDR1 is SNHLY, CDR2 FYNNEI, per germline. Partial CDR3 DNA: TGTGCCAGCAGGCTAGCTGACACG. Encoded protein: CASRLADT. The CDR3 in full is CASRLADTQYF. Combining the CDR3 with reference TRBV2 and TRBJ2-3 gives the whole variable domain EPEVTQTPSHQVTQMGQEVILRCVPISNHLYFYWYRQILGQKVEFLVSFYNNEISEKSEIFDDQFSVERPDGSNFTLKIRSTKLEDSAMYFCASRLADTQYFGPGTRLTVL.

In the case of this clone: The CDR3 end lies 3 residues beyond the end of the read and is filled in from the germline J gene. The chain combines TRBV20-1 with TRBJ1-6, with TRBD1 identical over 12 bases. Per germline, CDR1 DFQATT and CDR2 SNEGSKA (reference sequence). CDR3 length equals 17 residues. The V and J ends lost 3 bases and 4 bases, in that order; junction bases with no gene match: 7. CDR3 bases read: TGCAGTGCTAGCGGGACAGGGGGCGCTTTGTATAATTCACCC. As protein: CSASGTGGALYNSP. The CDR3 as a whole reads CSASGTGGALYNSPLHF.

Comments on this clone: Coverage ceases 3 residues before the CDR3 finishes, and the germline J gene fills in the end. The J gene is TRBJ2-4, the V gene TRBV18, with a tentative D call TRBD2 (7 bases). The CDR3 covers 17 residues. CDR1 is KGHSH and CDR2 is LQKENI in the germline V gene. Incomplete CDR3 DNA: TGTGCCAGCTCACCAAAGACAGGCCCTACGGGGGGCTATGGT. As protein: CASSPKTGPTGGYG. From start to end, the CDR3 is CASSPKTGPTGGYGQYF.

On this clone: The read terminates 3 residues before the CDR3 end, so the remaining end is supplied by the germline J gene. The chain links TRBV20-1 to TRBJ2-2, with TRBD2 matching over 10 bases. Unmatched junction bases numbered 1, after V lost 0 bases and J lost 6 bases. CDR3 length: 14 residues. Looked up from germline, CDR1 is DFQATT and CDR2 is SNEGSKA (reference sequence). Incomplete CDR3 DNA: TGCAGTGCTAGAGAGACTAGCGGGCCCGGGGAG. Translated: CSARETSGPGE. The whole CDR3 protein is CSARETSGPGELFF.

Of note for this clone: Sequencing ends 3 residues short of the CDR3 end; the germline J gene provides the rest. The J gene is TRBJ2-3, the V gene TRBV7-3, with TRBD1 matching 11 bases. The junction had 6 bases not matched to a gene; V was cut back by 5 bases and J by 5 bases. The germline CDR1 and CDR2 sequences are SGHTA and FQGTGA. The CDR3 sequence is 15 residues long. This CDR3 is CASSTSGQGVDTQYF. Incomplete CDR3 DNA: TGTGCCAGCAGCACCTCGGGACAGGGGGTAGATACG. Full variable domain (outside the CDR3, taken from reference TRBV7-3 and TRBJ2-3): GAGVSQTPSNKVTEKGKYVELRCDPISGHTALYWYRQSLGQGPEFLIYFQGTGAADDSGLPNDRFFAVRPEGSVSTLKIQRTERGDSAVYLCASSTSGQGVDTQYFGPGTRLTVL.

A remark on this clone: Read sequence stops 3 residues before the CDR3 end, and the germline J gene provides the missing end. The V and J genes are TRBV7-3 and TRBJ2-2, with 8 nucleotides matching TRBD1. This CDR3 has 15 residues. Germline V gene data show CDR1 as SGHTA and CDR2 as FQGTGA. The CDR3 sequence is CASSLTGDGANVLFF. Partial CDR3 DNA: TGTGCCAGCAGCCTGACAGGGGATGGGGCCAACGTG.

As concerns this clone: From the germline J gene comes the end of the CDR3, since the read stops 3 residues before it. The chain links TRBV18 to TRBJ1-2, with 7 bases aligning to TRBD1. The CDR3 totals 12 residues. In germline, CDR1 is KGHSH, CDR2 LQKENI. CDR3 loop: CASSPTGDDYTF. The CDR3 bases that were read are TGTGCCAGCTCACCAACAGGGGATGAC.

As for this clone: Coverage ceases 3 residues before the CDR3 finishes, and the germline J gene fills in the end. The chain employs TRBV30 and TRBJ2-4, with 7 bases matching TRBD2. The germline V gene has CDR1 GTSNPN and CDR2 SVGIG (reference sequence). There are 14 residues in the CDR3. The J segment lost 6 bases and the V segment lost 5 bases, leaving 10 bases of the junction unmatched. The sequenced CDR3 bases are TGTGCCTGGGCTCTGGGCGGGAGTTCAAACATT. Translated, it gives CAWALGGSSNI. The complete CDR3 protein is CAWALGGSSNIQYF. The full variable domain, with the rest looked up from reference TRBV30 and TRBJ2-4, is SQTIHQWPATLVQPVGSPLSLECTVEGTSNPNLYWYRQAAGRGLQLLFYSVGIGQISSEVPQNLSASRPQDRQFILSSKKLLLSDSGFYLCAWALGGSSNIQYFGAGTRLSVL.

As regards this clone: The missing CDR3 end, 3 residues past where the read stops, is filled in from the germline J gene. This chain connects TRBV4-1 to TRBJ2-3, with 8 bases aligning to TRBD2. This CDR3 has 16 amino acids. Germline V gene data show CDR1 as MGHRA and CDR2 as YSYEKL. Losses at the gene ends were 4 bases for V and 4 bases for J; bases not matched to a gene: 10. The covered CDR3 bases are TGCGCCAGCAGCCGACCGGGACTAGTGATGCCAGATACG. This codes for CASSRPGLVMPDT. The entire CDR3 protein reads CASSRPGLVMPDTQYF.

Remarks on this clone: The sequence runs out 3 residues before the end of the CDR3; the remainder is reconstructed from the germline J gene. The V gene is TRBV30, the J gene TRBJ2-3; TRBD2 agrees at 7 bases. The length of the CDR3 is 14 residues. The germline gives CDR1 GTSNPN, CDR2 SVGIG (reference sequence). Here the CDR3 reads CAWSLAGGGETQYF. The sequenced part of the CDR3 DNA is TGTGCCTGGAGTTTAGCGGGTGGGGGGGAGACG.

Concerning this clone: The observed sequence ends 3 residues before the CDR3 terminus, with the missing tail filled in from the germline J gene. The V and J genes are TRBV20-1 and TRBJ2-3; 9 nucleotides line up with TRBD2. This CDR3 has 15 amino acids. The germline CDR1 and CDR2 sequences are DFQATT and SNEGSKA (reference sequence). The CDR3 spells CSGHPSGAIQETQYF. CDR3 DNA, as far as it was read: TGCAGTGGACACCCTAGCGGGGCCATTCAAGAGACG.

CDR3 DNA, as far as it was read: TGTGCCAGCTCAGCCGGGACAAAGAACACTGAA. Its translation: CASSAGTKNTE. The full CDR3 protein reads CASSAGTKNTEAFF. This chain uses TRBV18 with TRBJ1-1, with a tentative D call TRBD1 (6 bases). The read terminates 3 residues ahead of where the CDR3 ends, so the germline J gene completes it. This CDR3 comprises 14 residues. The ends were cut back, 5 bases at V and 1 base at J, with 11 bases in the middle. The germline V gene encodes CDR1 KGHSH and CDR2 LQKENI.

On this clone: The missing CDR3 end, 3 residues past where the read stops, is filled in from the germline J gene. The chain uses TRBV5-4 and TRBJ2-5, with 8 bases fitting TRBD2. The CDR3 has 14 residues. The V gene end was trimmed by 4 bases and the J gene end by 5 bases; junction bases not matched to a gene: 7. Germline V gives CDR1 SGHNT, CDR2 YYREEE (reference sequence). The CDR3 here is CASSRGLDRETQYF. The part of the CDR3 DNA that was read is TGTGCCAGCAGCCGGGGACTAGATCGGGAGACC.

With regard to this clone: The sequence runs out 3 residues before the end of the CDR3; the remainder is reconstructed from the germline J gene. The J gene is TRBJ2-3, the V gene TRBV9; D perhaps matches TRBD2 (5 bases). Per germline, CDR1 SGDLS and CDR2 YYNGEE. The CDR3 length is 15 residues. The CDR3 protein is CASSVGSISVETQYF. The part of the CDR3 DNA that was read is TGTGCCAGCAGCGTAGGAAGTATTAGCGTAGAGACG.

Turning to this clone: Read sequence stops 3 residues before the CDR3 end, and the germline J gene provides the missing end. V usage is TRBV4-1 and J usage is TRBJ2-7; 9 bases line up with TRBD1. The length of the CDR3 is 16 residues. The J segment lost 4 bases and the V segment lost 0 bases, leaving 7 bases of the junction unmatched. CDR1 and CDR2 (germline): MGHRA, YSYEKL. The part of the CDR3 DNA that was read is TGCGCCAGCAGCCAAGATCCGGGACAGGGTATGTACGAG. Amino acid sequence: CASSQDPGQGMYE. The whole CDR3 sequence reads CASSQDPGQGMYEQYF.

A note on this clone: The read ends 3 residues before the CDR3 terminus; that terminus is restored from the germline J gene. The chain links TRBV19 to TRBJ2-1, with 7 bases fitting TRBD1. J lost 7 bases, V lost 4 bases, and 4 bases had no gene match. CDR1 and CDR2 from the germline V gene are LNHDA and SQIVND (reference sequence). The CDR3 contains 13 residues. The chain's CDR3 is CASSRDRANEQFF. The sequenced part of the CDR3 DNA is TGTGCCAGTAGTAGGGACAGAGCAAATGAG.

Notes on this clone: Read sequence stops 3 residues before the CDR3 end, and the germline J gene provides the missing end. The J gene is TRBJ2-6, the V gene TRBV19, with 9 bases fitting TRBD1. V dropped 5 bases and J dropped 2; count of bases not matched to a gene: 7. CDR3 length: 17 amino acids. The germline V gene encodes CDR1 LNHDA and CDR2 SQIVND (reference sequence). The sequenced CDR3 bases are TGTGCCAGTAGTGTGGACAGGGGCTCCACTGGGGCCAACGTC. Translated: CASSVDRGSTGANV. The whole CDR3 protein reads CASSVDRGSTGANVLTF.

Concerning this clone: The read gets to within 3 residues of the CDR3 end, and the germline J gene fills in the rest. The chain couples TRBV7-2 to TRBJ2-7; 7 bases are a match to TRBD2. CDR3 length: 15 residues. Germline CDR1 reads SGHTA; CDR2 reads FQGNSA. With 3 bases clipped from V and 0 bases from J, the junction kept 5 bases outside the gene matches. CDR3 bases read: TGTGCCAGCAGCTTCTCGGGACTAAGCTCCTACGAG. Translating gives CASSFSGLSSYE. The full CDR3 reads CASSFSGLSSYEQYF.